Listed here are 23 T cell receptor beta chains from one sample, sequenced in a study of T cells in Graves' hyperthyroidism and ophthalmopathy. The TCR beta CDR3 regions underwent amplification using RNA transcripts as the source. First-round RT-PCR targeting the TCR CDR3 was performed with the HTBI primer set. TCRdb passed the multiplex PCR reads through MiXCR, listing each CDR3 protein once. Of about 290,000 distinct CDR3 sequences detected, 10% to 15% appear once; the ten largest clones hold about 8%. Material: blood. The receptor source for this set is a woman aged 25-40 years with Graves' hyperthyroidism that later progressed to Graves' ophthalmopathy.

A remark on this clonotype: Sequence at one end of the junction differs from germline and may be a read error. The chain is built from TRBV7-8 and TRBJ2-7; D not resolved. The CDR3 covers 13 residues. In germline, CDR1 is SGHVS, CDR2 FQNEAQ. CDR3 in DNA: TGTGCCAGCAGCTTAACTGCTGCCTACGGGCAGTACTTC. Protein sequence: CASSLTAAYGQYF.

The table lists this clonotype with many counts. The chain joins TRBV30 to TRBJ1-5, with 7 bases fitting TRBD1. CDR1 and CDR2 (germline): GTSNPN, SVGIG (reference sequence). J lost 3 bases, V lost 3 bases, and 8 bases had no gene match. The length of the CDR3 is 15 residues. The DNA of the CDR3 is TGTGCCTGGAGAAGGGAGGGGGCGATCAATCAGCCCCAGCATTTT. Translation gives CAWRREGAINQPQHF.

In this sample, this clonotype turned up many times. The rearrangement uses TRBV3-1 and TRBJ2-5; 7 bases align to TRBD2. The CDR3 covers 14 residues. Germline-derived CDR1 and CDR2 are LGHDT and YNNKEL (reference sequence). Unmatched junction bases numbered 8, after V lost 5 bases and J lost 5 bases. The CDR3 coding sequence is TGTGCCAGCAGCACACGCGGGAGTCGGGAGACCCAGTACTTC. Translation gives CASSTRGSRETQYF.

The sample holds many counts of this clonotype. The rearrangement links TRBV28 to TRBJ2-7; 7 bases are a match to TRBD2. This CDR3 contains 17 residues. Germline CDR1 is MDHEN and CDR2 is SYDVKM. Trimming took 4 bases from V and 0 from J; bases not matched to a gene: 12. The CDR3 nucleotides are TGTGCCAGCAGTTCCACCCACCTAGCGGCTAACTCCTACGAGCAGTACTTC. Amino acids: CASSSTHLAANSYEQYF.

At least ten counts were recorded for this clonotype. The chain combines TRBV20-1 with TRBJ2-1, with TRBD2 matching 13 bases. J lost 9 bases, V lost 5 bases, and 10 bases had no gene match. The length of the CDR3 is 15 residues. From germline, CDR1 is DFQATT and CDR2 SNEGSKA (reference sequence). The CDR3: CSAGILAGGLAEQFF. The CDR3 DNA sequence: TGCAGTGCTGGCATACTAGCGGGAGGGCTCGCTGAGCAGTTCTTC.

J is TRBJ1-2 and V is TRBV29-1; 8 bases are shared with TRBD1. Germline V CDR1 and CDR2: SQVTM, ANQGSEA. The CDR3 sequence is 15 residues long. Trimming cost V 0 bases and J 4 bases; bases outside gene matches: 7. The CDR3 is CSVEDLGQGSYGYTF. Written as DNA, the CDR3 is TGCAGCGTTGAAGATTTAGGACAGGGCAGCTATGGCTACACCTTC.

This chain links TRBV4-2 with TRBJ1-2; 7 bases agree with TRBD1. The V gene end was trimmed by 3 bases and the J gene end by 5 bases; junction bases not matched to a gene: 0. Germline-derived CDR1 and CDR2 are LGHNA and YNFKEQ. The CDR3 is made up of 12 amino acids. The CDR3 DNA follows: TGTGCCAGCAGCCAGACAGGGTATGGCTACACCTTC. This encodes CASSQTGYGYTF.

This clonotype was observed at least ten times. J is TRBJ2-1 and V is TRBV20-1, with D unclear. The germline CDR1 and CDR2 sequences are DFQATT and SNEGSKA (reference sequence). The CDR3 covers 14 residues. Trimming removed 6 bases from V and 4 bases from J, with 16 bases in between. CDR3 loop: CSAHRRSPYNEQFF. CDR3 in DNA: TGCAGTGCCCACCGACGGAGCCCTTACAATGAGCAGTTCTTC.

In its sample, this clonotype was seen many times. J is TRBJ1-1 and V is TRBV5-6; TRBD1 might be the D (5 bases). V was pared by 2 bases and J by 3 bases, with 5 bases between. CDR1 and CDR2 from the germline V gene are SGHDT and YYEEEE. This CDR3 region has 12 residues. CDR3 sequence: CASSLGDTEAFF. In DNA form, the CDR3 reads TGTGCCAGCAGCTTAGGGGACACTGAAGCTTTCTTT. Complete variable domain (other parts from reference TRBV5-6 and TRBJ1-1): DAGVTQSPTHLIKTRGQQVTLRCSPKSGHDTVSWYQQALGQGPQFIFQYYEEEERQRGNFPDRFSGHQFPNYSSELNVNALLLGDSALYLCASSLGDTEAFFGQGTRLTVV.

This clonotype appeared many times. The chain employs TRBV11-1 and TRBJ2-1; the D gene could be TRBD1 or TRBD2 (5 bases each). V was cut by 5 bases and J by 4 bases, with 15 bases left in between. The germline gives CDR1 SGHAT, CDR2 FQDESV (reference sequence). The CDR3 has 15 residues. CDR3 in amino acids: CASSPGRGGYNEQFF. The CDR3 bases are TGTGCCAGCAGCCCGGGCCGGGGCGGTTACAATGAGCAGTTCTTC.

This clonotype has at least ten counts. The V gene is TRBV6-1, the J gene TRBJ1-2; 10 nucleotides agree with TRBD1. The germline V gene encodes CDR1 MNHNS and CDR2 SASEGT. The length of the CDR3 is 16 residues. V lost 6 bases, J lost 5 bases, and 12 bases stayed unmatched. As DNA, the CDR3 is TGTGCCAGCAGGACGACAGGGGGCGGCACCTTTTATGGCTACACCTTC. Protein product: CASRTTGGGTFYGYTF.

The chain's CDR3 is CASSSDPRLRQGHSYEQYF. The CDR3 DNA is TGTGCCAGCAGTTCCGACCCCCGGCTTAGGCAGGGTCACTCCTACGAGCAGTACTTC. This chain connects TRBV6-5 to TRBJ2-7; D is perhaps TRBD1 (5 bases). V gave up 4 bases and J gave up 0 bases, with 25 bases separating them. The CDR3 has 19 amino acids. The germline gives CDR1 MNHEY, CDR2 SVGAGI.

There are a few counts of this clonotype. The gene calls are TRBV29-1 and TRBJ2-5, with D unclear. The CDR3 consists of 12 residues. The V gene's germline CDR1 is SQVTM and CDR2 ANQGSEA. The V gene lost 4 bases and the J gene lost 3 bases, with 9 bases spanning the gap. CDR3 sequence (DNA): TGCAGCGTTGCAGTCAGTGAAGAGACCCAGTACTTC. This translates into CSVAVSEETQYF.

Ten or more counts support this clonotype. V and J are TRBV6-1 and TRBJ2-7; 13 bases are shared with TRBD2. CDR3 length: 16 residues. V was pared by 0 bases and J by 4 bases, with 3 bases of the junction left unmatched. Germline loops: CDR1 MNHNS, CDR2 SASEGT. As DNA, the CDR3 is TGTGCCAGCAGTGAAGCGTTGGGACTAGCGGGATACGAGCAGTACTTC. It yields the protein CASSEALGLAGYEQYF.

This chain links TRBV20-1 with TRBJ2-3, with 8 bases fitting TRBD2. The ends lost 3 bases at V and 0 bases at J; junction bases unmatched: 11. CDR3 length equals 17 residues. The V gene's germline CDR1 is DFQATT and CDR2 SNEGSKA (reference sequence). The CDR3 sequence is CSARFLLAETSTDTQYF. CDR3 bases: TGCAGTGCTAGGTTTTTACTAGCGGAAACTAGCACAGATACGCAGTATTTT.

This clonotype was recorded at least ten times. The rearrangement joins TRBV2 to TRBJ1-3, with D hard to call. The CDR3 runs to 11 residues. Trimming took off 6 bases at V and 1 base at J, with 1 base between the two ends. Looked up from germline, CDR1 is SNHLY and CDR2 is FYNNEI. The chain's CDR3 is CASRSGNTIYF. The CDR3 DNA follows: TGTGCCAGCAGATCTGGAAACACCATATATTTT.

CDR3 in amino acids: CASSIPYSNQPQHF. The CDR3 coding sequence is TGTGCCAGTAGTATACCATATAGCAATCAGCCCCAGCATTTT. The chain combines TRBV19 with TRBJ1-5; D unclear. The CDR3 length is 14 residues. Germline CDR1 LNHDA, CDR2 SQIVND (reference sequence). The V and J ends lost 2 bases and 0 bases respectively, with 5 bases between them.

J is TRBJ2-1 and V is TRBV19; TRBD1 or TRBD2 may be the D gene (6 bases each). CDR1 and CDR2 (germline): LNHDA, SQIVND (reference sequence). The CDR3 has 16 residues. Trimming cost V 0 bases and J 2 bases, with 11 bases left between them. The CDR3 nucleotides read TGTGCCAGTAGTATAGATGAGGGGGGCGCCTACAATGAGCAGTTCTTC. Its translation: CASSIDEGGAYNEQFF.

Ten or more counts support this clonotype. The CDR3 protein is CASTRQGTYTEAFF. The CDR3 region has the DNA TGTGCCAGCACGCGACAGGGGACATACACTGAAGCTTTCTTT. The chain has TRBV5-5 and TRBJ1-1; TRBD1 agrees at 8 bases. J lost 3 bases, V lost 6 bases, and 7 bases had no gene match. The V gene's germline CDR1 is SGHKS and CDR2 YYEKEE (reference sequence). The CDR3 is made up of 14 amino acids.

The table lists this clonotype with many counts. The chain joins TRBV29-1 to TRBJ2-5, with 13 bases aligning to TRBD2. This CDR3 has 15 amino acids. Germline V CDR1 and CDR2: SQVTM, ANQGSEA. V lost 6 bases and J lost 3; bases outside the gene matches: 7. The CDR3 is CSVQLAGGFEETQYF. In DNA, the CDR3 is TGCAGCGTCCAACTAGCGGGAGGGTTCGAAGAGACCCAGTACTTC.

This clonotype was picked up many times. This chain links TRBV20-1 with TRBJ2-3; no firm D call. CDR3 length: 14 amino acids. Germline CDR1 and CDR2: DFQATT and SNEGSKA (reference sequence). The CDR3 DNA reads as TGCAGCGGGCAAGACGGGCGGAACACAGATACGCAGTATTTT. Amino acid sequence: CSGQDGRNTDTQYF.

This clonotype was seen a few times. The chain joins TRBV7-9 to TRBJ2-5, with unresolved D. CDR3 length equals 13 residues. CDR1 is SEHNR, CDR2 FQNEAQ, per germline (reference sequence). The V and J ends lost 2 bases and 2 bases respectively, with 6 bases between them. The CDR3 is CASSLLEQETQYF. The DNA for the CDR3 is TGTGCCAGCAGCTTATTAGAACAAGAGACCCAGTACTTC.

This clonotype showed up just a few times. This chain joins TRBV20-1 and TRBJ2-2; TRBD2 might be the D (5 bases). The germline V gene encodes CDR1 DFQATT and CDR2 SNEGSKA (reference sequence). The length of the CDR3 is 13 residues. The CDR3 protein is CSPGSANTGELFF. As DNA, the CDR3 is TGCAGCCCGGGGTCGGCGAACACCGGGGAGCTGTTTTTT.